Sequencing of this T cell receptor beta chain was carried out in a study of blood T cell repertoires in COVID-19. Study as a whole: The United States, Italy and Spain supplied acute and convalescent COVID-19 samples. PBMCs, B-cell-depleted T cells, or T cells provided the cDNA or gDNA that made up the material.

The CDR3 covers 10 residues. Germline V gives CDR1 DFQATT, CDR2 SNEGSKA (reference sequence). Trimming took 6 bases from V and 11 from J, leaving 13 bases between them. The authors' processing: Scientists estimated how many nucleated cells there were by amplifying reference gene primers. Produced via immunoSEQ multiplex PCR; TCRdb's table is partial and in-frame only. That table supplies the V and J calls and clone size; D and trimming were determined from the DNA. The repertoire includes 130,000 to 150,000 clones, approximately 87% of them detected once, and over 8.5% sits in the top ten. The sample taken for sequencing was peripheral blood. This receptor was obtained from a woman aged 45 to 65 with active or convalescent COVID-19. The V gene is TRBV20-1, the J gene TRBJ1-1; D call uncertain. The CDR3 here is CSARGPQAFF. The CDR3 nucleotides read TGCAGTGCCCGAGGTCCCCAGGCTTTCTTT.